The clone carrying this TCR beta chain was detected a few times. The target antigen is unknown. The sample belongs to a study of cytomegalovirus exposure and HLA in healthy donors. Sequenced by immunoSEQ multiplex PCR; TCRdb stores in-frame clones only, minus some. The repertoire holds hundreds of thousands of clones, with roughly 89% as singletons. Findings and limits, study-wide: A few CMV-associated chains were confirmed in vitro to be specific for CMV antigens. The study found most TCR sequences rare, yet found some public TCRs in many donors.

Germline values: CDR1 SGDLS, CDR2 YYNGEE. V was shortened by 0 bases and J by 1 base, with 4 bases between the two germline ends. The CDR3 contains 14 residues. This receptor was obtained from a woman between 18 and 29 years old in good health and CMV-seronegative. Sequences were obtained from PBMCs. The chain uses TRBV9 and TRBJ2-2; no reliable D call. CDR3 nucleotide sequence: TGTGCCAGCAGCGTAGCCAGGAACACCGGGGAGCTGTTTTTT. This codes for CASSVARNTGELFF.